Presented here are 6 T cell receptor beta chains from one specimen sequenced in a study of vaccination and CD4 T cells after COVID-19. As for treatment: approximately 9-day PBMC culture with coronavirus spike peptide pools or control peptides (ViraFEST assay). Cultured CD4+ T-cell DNA underwent Oncomine TCR Beta short-read sequencing. TCRdb analysed the PCR reads with MiXCR anew, one entry per CDR3 protein. The data show around 12,000 distinct CDR3 sequences, with roughly three fifths seen just once and approximately 16% held by the top ten. Their cognate antigens are unknown. Sequencing was performed on CD4+ T cells from blood, cultured in vitro. These receptors all stem from a human donor who had recovered from COVID-19.

The chain has TRBV20-1 and TRBJ1-1, with a weak D call TRBD1 (5 bases). This CDR3 is 14 amino acids long. Germline lookup yields CDR1 DFQATT and CDR2 SNEGSKA (reference sequence). CDR3 loop: CSKGPRLGDTEAFF. The CDR3 coding sequence is TGCTCAAAGGGGCCCCGTTTAGGGGACACTGAAGCTTTCTTT.

This chain uses TRBV25-1 with TRBJ2-5, with TRBD2 matching 7 bases. The CDR3 is 13 residues long. V was clipped by 1 base and J by 5 bases; unmatched bases: 1. Germline V gene sequence: CDR1 MGHDK, CDR2 SYGVNS. CDR3 DNA: TGTGCCAGCAGTGAATGGGGAGGGGAGACCCAGTACTTC. It yields the protein CASSEWGGETQYF.

The chain uses TRBV10-2 and TRBJ2-2; D is unclear. This CDR3 contains 15 residues. The V end lost 0 bases, the J end lost 0 bases, and 5 bases lay between the germline ends. Germline values: CDR1 WSHSY, CDR2 SAAADI. CDR3 nucleotides: TGCGCCAGCAGTGAGTCGGCGGCGAACACCGGGGAGCTGTTTTTT. Residues: CASSESAANTGELFF.

The rearrangement uses TRBV11-2 and TRBJ2-5; 8 bases fit TRBD1. Unmatched junction bases numbered 5, after V lost 1 base and J lost 7 bases. From germline, CDR1 is SGHAT and CDR2 FQNNGV. The CDR3 consists of 14 residues. CDR3 nucleotide sequence: TGTGCCAGCAGCTTAGTCCCCGGGACAGGGACCCAGTACTTC. Translated, it gives CASSLVPGTGTQYF.

This clonotype was found a few times. The chain links TRBV5-1 to TRBJ2-5, with 11 bases identical to TRBD1. The CDR3 covers 19 residues. V dropped 2 bases and J dropped 1; count of bases not matched to a gene: 13. CDR1 is SGHRS, CDR2 YFSETQ, per germline. CDR3 residues: CASSLIGQGASGVQETQYF. CDR3 nucleotides: TGCGCCAGCAGCTTAATCGGACAGGGGGCTAGCGGGGTCCAAGAGACCCAGTACTTC.

The rearrangement joins TRBV19 to TRBJ2-5, with D perhaps matching TRBD2 (6 bases). The CDR3 totals 12 residues. The germline V gene encodes CDR1 LNHDA and CDR2 SQIVND (reference sequence). V gave up 6 bases and J gave up 5 bases, with 10 bases separating them. Written as DNA, the CDR3 is TGTGCCAGTAGCACCCGGGGGGAGACCCAGTACTTC. It codes for CASSTRGETQYF.